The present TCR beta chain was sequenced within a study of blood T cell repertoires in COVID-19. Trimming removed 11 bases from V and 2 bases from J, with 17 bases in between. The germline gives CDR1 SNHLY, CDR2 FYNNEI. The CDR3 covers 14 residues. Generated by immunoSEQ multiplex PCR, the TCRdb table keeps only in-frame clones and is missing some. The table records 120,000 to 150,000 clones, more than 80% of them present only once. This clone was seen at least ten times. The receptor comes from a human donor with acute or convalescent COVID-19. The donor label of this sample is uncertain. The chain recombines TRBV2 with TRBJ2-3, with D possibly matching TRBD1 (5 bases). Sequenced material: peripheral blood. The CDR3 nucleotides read TGTGCCGGGCTTCTTGACAGTTACACAGATACGCAGTATTTT. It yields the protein CAGLLDSYTDTQYF.